This T cell receptor (beta chain) is drawn from a study of cytomegalovirus exposure and HLA in healthy donors. This clone turned up a few times. Its antigen is unknown. In the PCR, 60 Vbeta and 13 Jbeta primers were used. Authors' analysis steps: It was a later analysis that counted about 80 million unique TCR beta chains, of which around 11 million were shared. The repertoire was sequenced with immunoSEQ multiplex PCR; TCRdb's copy has only in-frame clones and lacks some. Clonal size and the V and J genes are those of that table, whereas D and trimming came from the DNA. Of 90,000 to 100,000 clones in the sample, 65% to 80% were seen once. General study findings and limits: An analysis was carried out later, and it reportedly showed fewer N-insertions in an Asian-associated ancestry cluster than the approximately 700-donor mean.

The sample comprised PBMCs. The sequence was obtained from a man aged 55 to 70 in good health and CMV-seropositive.

The CDR3, as DNA: TGTGCCAGCAGTGGGAACACAGGTCTAACTTACGAGCAGTACTTC. This translates into CASSGNTGLTYEQYF. This chain joins TRBV6-1 and TRBJ2-7, with D perhaps matching TRBD1 (5 bases). Trimming took 4 bases from V and 4 from J, leaving 17 bases between them. The CDR3 runs 15 residues. CDR1 is MNHNS and CDR2 is SASEGT in the germline V gene.